Presented here are 20 T cell receptor beta chains from one specimen sequenced in a study of T cell repertoires in cytomegalovirus infection. Their antigen targets remain unknown. TCRdb recomputed calls from the reads with MiXCR, one row per CDR3 protein. The table lists approximately 1,000,000 distinct CDR3 sequences, approximately 30% of them singletons. The starting material was cultured CD8+ T cells from PBMCs, obtained from culture after CMV antigen stimulation. These TCRs come from a human donor in good health (CMV status not recorded). Some clones in this sample may be carry-over from other donors' samples.

This clonotype was counted ten times or more. The V and J genes are TRBV7-8 and TRBJ1-5; a weak D match, TRBD1 (6 bases). There are 22 residues in the CDR3. CDR1 and CDR2 (germline): SGHVS, FQNEAQ. V gave up 2 bases and J gave up 4 bases, with 33 bases separating them. The CDR3 region has the DNA TGTGCCAGCAGCTTATTAGTTGCAGGGGATATTTGGGCATTACCGCCAAATCAGCCCCAGCATTTT. It is translated as CASSLLVAGDIWALPPNQPQHF.

There are a few counts of this clonotype. V usage is TRBV4-3 and J usage is TRBJ1-1; D remains ambiguous. Trimming left V 4 bases short and J 4 bases short, with 13 bases between. Germline values: CDR1 LGHNA, CDR2 YSLEER. The length of the CDR3 is 14 residues. The CDR3 sequence is CASSLATHLTEAFF. CDR3 bases: TGCGCCAGCAGCCTAGCAACCCACCTCACTGAAGCTTTCTTT.

The chain uses TRBV11-2 and TRBJ2-2; the D gene is possibly TRBD1 (5 bases). Germline CDR1 is SGHAT and CDR2 is FQNNGV. This CDR3 spans 17 amino acids. The ends were cut back, 3 bases at V and 3 bases at J, with 17 bases in the middle. The CDR3 region is CASSFDRGYIDTGELFF. As DNA, the CDR3 is TGTGCCAGCAGCTTTGATAGGGGTTATATCGACACCGGGGAGCTGTTTTTT. Complete variable domain (other parts from reference TRBV11-2 and TRBJ2-2): EAGVAQSPRYKIIEKRQSVAFWCNPISGHATLYWYQQILGQGPKLLIQFQNNGVVDDSQLPKDRFSAERLKGVDSTLKIQPAKLEDSAVYLCASSFDRGYIDTGELFFGEGSRLTVL.

This clonotype has just a few counts. J is TRBJ2-1 and V is TRBV14; no clear D gene. V lost 2 bases and J 0 bases, leaving 8 bases between the germline ends. The CDR3 extends over 15 amino acids. CDR1 is SGHDN and CDR2 is FVKESK in the germline V gene. The CDR3: CASSQLESSYNEQFF. For the CDR3, the DNA is TGTGCCAGCAGCCAATTGGAGAGCTCCTACAATGAGCAGTTCTTC.

This CDR3 reads CASSPPNSPLHF. The CDR3 DNA follows: TGTGCCAGCAGTCCTCCCAATTCACCCCTCCACTTT. This chain connects TRBV12-3 or TRBV12-4 to TRBJ1-6; D remains ambiguous. V was pared by 5 bases and J by 7 bases, with 6 bases between. CDR3 length: 12 amino acids.

V is TRBV29-1 and J is TRBJ1-2, with 9 bases lining up with TRBD1. CDR3 size: 15 residues. V lost 6 bases, J lost 0 bases, and 8 bases stayed unmatched. Germline V gives CDR1 SQVTM, CDR2 ANQGSEA. The CDR3 is CSVRPGQGPNYGYTF. DNA of the CDR3: TGCAGCGTACGCCCGGGACAGGGCCCTAACTATGGCTACACCTTC.

The gene calls are TRBV4-1 and TRBJ2-5; a possible D gene is TRBD2 (7 bases). The CDR3 sequence is 14 residues long. V lost 3 bases to trimming and J lost 6 bases, with 14 bases between them. From germline, CDR1 is MGHRA and CDR2 YSYEKL. The CDR3 region has the DNA TGCGCCAGCAGCCAGAGGGGGGGTCGACAGACCCAGTACTTC. Its protein product is CASSQRGGRQTQYF.

The chain recombines TRBV25-1 with TRBJ1-1; a weak D match, TRBD1 (5 bases). CDR3 length: 12 amino acids. The germline CDR1 and CDR2 sequences are MGHDK and SYGVNS. V gave up 6 bases and J gave up 7 bases, with 12 bases separating them. The CDR3, as DNA: TGTGCCAGCAGCGGGGCATCTTTTGAAGCTTTCTTT. It yields the protein CASSGASFEAFF.

V gene TRBV20-1 combines with J gene TRBJ1-2, with D unclear. This CDR3 has 11 residues. Germline CDR1 DFQATT, CDR2 SNEGSKA (reference sequence). V lost 2 bases and J 8 bases, leaving 9 bases between the germline ends. CDR3 DNA sequence: TGCAGTGCTAGACAGGTGTGGGGCTACACCTTC. This gives the protein CSARQVWGYTF.

This clonotype appeared a few times. V usage is TRBV19 and J usage is TRBJ1-5; 10 positions agree with TRBD1. CDR3 length equals 13 residues. The germline gives CDR1 LNHDA, CDR2 SQIVND (reference sequence). V dropped 8 bases and J dropped 5; count of bases not matched to a gene: 3. Written as DNA, the CDR3 is TGTGCCAGTTCGGGACAGGGGTATCAGCCCCAGCATTTT. It codes for CASSGQGYQPQHF.

The chain links TRBV7-3 to TRBJ2-6, with D possibly called TRBD1 or TRBD2 (5 bases each). The germline gives CDR1 SGHTA, CDR2 FQGTGA. The CDR3 has 16 amino acids. V lost 3 bases to trimming and J lost 4 bases, with 13 bases between them. The CDR3 DNA sequence: TGTGCCAGCAGCTTTCCGGGGCCCTCGGGGGCCAACGTCCTGACTTTC. It is translated as CASSFPGPSGANVLTF.

In its sample, this clonotype was seen a few times. The chain joins TRBV7-3 to TRBJ2-1; either TRBD1 or TRBD2 may fit D (5 bases each). Germline V gene lookup returns CDR1 SGHTA and CDR2 FQGTGA. The V gene lost 1 base and the J gene lost 0 bases, with 10 bases spanning the gap. The length of the CDR3 is 16 residues. In DNA, the CDR3 is TGTGCCAGCAGCTTAAAGCCAGGGAGCTCCTACAATGAGCAGTTCTTC. Its translation: CASSLKPGSSYNEQFF.

This clonotype was detected a few times. The DNA of the CDR3 is TGCGCCAGCAGCTTGGGCAGTCCTGACCTCTACGAGCAGTACTTC. The encoded protein is CASSLGSPDLYEQYF. The V and J genes are TRBV5-1 and TRBJ2-7; the D is unclear. The CDR3 covers 15 residues. CDR1 and CDR2 from the germline V gene are SGHRS and YFSETQ. With 0 bases removed from V and 3 bases from J, the gap between germline ends came to 13 bases.

Only a few counts were recorded for this clonotype. The chain is built from TRBV5-1 and TRBJ1-1; weak D call: TRBD1 (6 bases). CDR1 SGHRS and CDR2 YFSETQ come from the germline V gene. CDR3 length equals 15 residues. Trimming took off 0 bases at V and 4 bases at J, with 13 bases between the two ends. CDR3 sequence (DNA): TGCGCCAGCAGCTTGGAGGGGGGCCTGGGCACTGAAGCTTTCTTT. Translation: CASSLEGGLGTEAFF.

The chain joins TRBV12-3 or TRBV12-4 to TRBJ1-4; D may be TRBD1 (6 bases). V lost 3 bases and J lost 6, with 17 bases in between. The CDR3 extends over 16 amino acids. This chain's CDR3 is CASSLPGWGPDEKLFF. CDR3 nucleotide sequence: TGTGCCAGCAGTTTGCCCGGGTGGGGGCCCGATGAAAAACTGTTTTTT.

This clonotype appeared a few times. This chain connects TRBV12-3 or TRBV12-4 to TRBJ2-1, with 15 positions matching TRBD2. This CDR3 is built from 14 residues. Trimming at V came to 7 bases and at J to 15 bases, leaving 10 bases not matched to a gene. The CDR3 sequence is CASTGTSGGPPWFF. For the CDR3, the DNA is TGTGCCAGCACTGGGACTAGCGGGGGGCCCCCGTGGTTCTTC.

This clonotype was found many times. The genes are TRBV7-6 and TRBJ2-2; no firm D call. The CDR3 consists of 16 residues. Germline values: CDR1 SGHVS, CDR2 FNYEAQ. The V end was cut by 4 bases, the J end by 0 bases, with 12 bases between. CDR3 residues: CASSSPERTNTGELFF. CDR3 DNA: TGTGCCAGCAGCTCCCCGGAACGGACGAACACCGGGGAGCTGTTTTTT.

Points on this clonotype: The CDR3 does not end in the conserved phenylalanine or tryptophan, so this is likely a read error. The chain is built from TRBV19 and TRBJ1-5; 9 bases map to TRBD1. This CDR3 is 14 amino acids long. In germline, CDR1 is LNHDA, CDR2 SQIVND (reference sequence). Trimming took 4 bases from V and 5 from J; bases not matched to a gene: 3. The CDR3 nucleotides are TGTGCCAGTAGTACTTGGACAGGGGATCAGCCCCAGCATTTG. Encoded protein: CASSTWTGDQPQHL.

This clonotype was detected a few times. The chain recombines TRBV12-5 with TRBJ2-7; 11 bases are a match to TRBD1. V was clipped by 6 bases and J by 3 bases; unmatched bases: 4. The V gene's germline CDR1 is LGHNT and CDR2 FRNRAP. The CDR3 covers 14 residues. CDR3 protein: CASGFGTGGYEQYF. CDR3 bases: TGTGCTAGTGGATTTGGGACAGGGGGCTACGAGCAGTACTTC.

Worth noting for this clonotype: Compared with germline, one end of the junction differs, possibly owing to a read error. The J gene is TRBJ2-1, the V gene TRBV12-3 or TRBV12-4, with a weak D call TRBD2 (6 bases). The CDR3 is made up of 15 amino acids. The CDR3 region is CASIRSGSIYNEQSF. The CDR3, as DNA: TGTGCCAGCATCCGCAGCGGGTCAATCTACAATGAGCAGTCCTTC.